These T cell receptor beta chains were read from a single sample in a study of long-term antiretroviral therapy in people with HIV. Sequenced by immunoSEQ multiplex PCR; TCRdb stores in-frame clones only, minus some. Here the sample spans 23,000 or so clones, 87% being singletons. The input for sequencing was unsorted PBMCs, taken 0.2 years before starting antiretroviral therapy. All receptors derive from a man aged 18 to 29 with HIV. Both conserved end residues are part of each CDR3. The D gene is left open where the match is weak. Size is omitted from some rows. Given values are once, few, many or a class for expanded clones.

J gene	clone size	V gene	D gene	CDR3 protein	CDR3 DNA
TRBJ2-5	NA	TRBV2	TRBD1	CASSRTGLGQRETQYF	TGTGCCAGCAGTAGAACCGGGCTGGGACAGCGGGAGACCCAGTACTTC
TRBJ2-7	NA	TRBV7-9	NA	CASSFTGSYEQYF	TGTGCCAGCAGCTTTACAGGGTCCTACGAGCAGTACTTC
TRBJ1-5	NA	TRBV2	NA	CASSEHRASDQPQHF	TGTGCCAGCAGTGAGCACAGGGCATCGGATCAGCCCCAGCATTTT
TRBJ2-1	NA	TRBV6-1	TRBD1	CANTGQPSYNEQFF	TGTGCCAACACGGGACAGCCCTCCTACAATGAGCAGTTCTTC
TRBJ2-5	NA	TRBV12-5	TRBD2	CASGNGREETQYF	TGTGCTAGTGGTAACGGGAGGGAGGAGACCCAGTACTTC
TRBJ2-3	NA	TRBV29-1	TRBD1	CSVAGGRISTDTQYF	TGCAGCGTTGCAGGGGGCCGTATCAGCACAGATACGCAGTATTTT
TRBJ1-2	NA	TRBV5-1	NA	CASSPEGPPYGYTF	TGCGCCAGCAGCCCCGAGGGCCCACCCTATGGCTACACCTTC
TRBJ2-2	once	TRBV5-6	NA	CASSFWGGTSRGELFF	TGTGCCAGCAGCTTTTGGGGCGGGACATCCAGAGGGGAGCTGTTTTTT
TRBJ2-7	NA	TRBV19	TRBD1	CASSSGTGGFEQYF	TGTGCCAGTAGTTCCGGGACAGGGGGCTTCGAGCAGTACTTC
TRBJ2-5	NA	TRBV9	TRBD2	CASSEGGETQYF	TGTGCCAGCAGCGAGGGAGGGGAGACCCAGTACTTC
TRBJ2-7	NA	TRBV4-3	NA	CASSQDGQVRVREQYF	TGCGCCAGCAGCCAAGATGGGCAGGTGAGGGTTAGGGAGCAGTACTTC
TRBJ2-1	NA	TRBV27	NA	CASSSTFSNEQFF	TGTGCCAGCAGTTCCACTTTTAGTAATGAGCAGTTCTTC
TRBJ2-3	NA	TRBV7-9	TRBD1	CASSLARDSDSSTDTQYF	TGTGCCAGCAGCTTAGCCAGGGACAGTGATTCTAGCACAGATACGCAGTATTTT
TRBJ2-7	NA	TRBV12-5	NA	CASGLASEQYF	TGTGCTAGTGGTTTGGCATCCGAGCAGTACTTC
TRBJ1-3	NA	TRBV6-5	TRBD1	CASSSDRSSGNTIYF	TGTGCCAGCAGTTCGGACAGGAGCTCTGGAAACACCATATATTTT
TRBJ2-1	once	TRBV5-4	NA	CASSSLEGYNEQFF	TGTGCCAGCAGCTCATTGGAGGGATACAATGAGCAGTTCTTC
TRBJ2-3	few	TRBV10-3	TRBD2	CASSSGREASTDTQYF	TGTGCCAGCTCTAGCGGGAGAGAGGCTAGCACAGATACGCAGTATTTT
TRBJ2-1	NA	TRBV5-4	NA	CASSLANLEQFF	TGTGCCAGCAGCTTGGCCAATCTTGAGCAGTTCTTC
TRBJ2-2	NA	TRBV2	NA	CASSDPRSTGELFF	TGTGCCAGCAGTGACCCCAGGAGCACCGGGGAGCTGTTTTTT
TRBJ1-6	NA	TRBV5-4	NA	CASSLGGPPLHF	TGTGCCAGCAGCTTGGGGGGACCACCCCTCCACTTT
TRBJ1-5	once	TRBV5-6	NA	CASSLQGQGLEPQHF	TGTGCCAGCAGCTTGCAGGGGCAGGGTCTAGAGCCCCAGCATTTT
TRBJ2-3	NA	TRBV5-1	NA	CASSLRVDGSSNTQYF	TGCGCCAGCAGCTTGAGGGTGGACGGGAGTAGTAATACGCAGTATTTT
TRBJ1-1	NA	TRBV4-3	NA	CASSQDRRTEAFF	TGCGCCAGCAGCCAAGATCGACGGACTGAAGCTTTCTTT
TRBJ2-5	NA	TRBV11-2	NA	CASSLGVQKQETQYF	TGTGCCAGCAGCCTGGGGGTCCAGAAACAAGAGACCCAGTACTTC
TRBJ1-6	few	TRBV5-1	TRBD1	CASSLAGTGYQSPLHF	TGCGCCAGCAGCTTGGCCGGGACAGGCTACCAATCACCCCTCCACTTT
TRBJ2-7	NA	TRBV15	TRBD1	CATSAQGGRSEQYF	TGTGCCACCAGCGCCCAAGGGGGCCGTTCCGAGCAGTACTTC
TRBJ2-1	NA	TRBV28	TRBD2	CASSLLAGKQSGQFF	TGTGCCAGCAGCCTACTAGCGGGGAAACAGAGTGGGCAGTTCTTC
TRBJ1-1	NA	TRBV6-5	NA	CASSYSMGQMNTEAFF	TGTGCCAGCAGTTACTCGATGGGACAAATGAACACTGAAGCTTTCTTT
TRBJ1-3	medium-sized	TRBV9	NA	CASSVAGSGNTIYF	TGTGCCAGCAGCGTAGCTGGCTCTGGAAACACCATATATTTT
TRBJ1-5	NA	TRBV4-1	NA	CASSQDGSGYSNQPQHF	TGCGCCAGCAGCCAAGACGGGAGTGGGTATAGCAATCAGCCCCAGCATTTT
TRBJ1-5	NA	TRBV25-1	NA	CASSGLGSNQPQHF	TGTGCCAGCAGTGGACTAGGGAGCAATCAGCCCCAGCATTTT
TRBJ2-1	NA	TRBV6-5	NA	CASSYELRNEQFF	TGTGCCAGCAGTTACGAGCTCCGCAATGAGCAGTTCTTC
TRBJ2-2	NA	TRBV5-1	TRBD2	CASSRTSATNTGELFF	TGCGCCAGCAGCCGGACTAGCGCAACGAACACCGGGGAGCTGTTTTTT
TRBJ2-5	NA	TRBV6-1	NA	CASSDSLQETQYF	TGTGCCAGCAGCGACAGCCTACAGGAGACCCAGTACTTC
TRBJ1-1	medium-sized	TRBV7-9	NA	CASSFGLLRPEGAFF	TGTGCCAGCAGCTTCGGTTTGTTGAGACCCGAGGGCGCTTTCTTT
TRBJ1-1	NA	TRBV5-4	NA	CASSPWGSGRSEAFF	TGTGCCAGCAGCCCATGGGGGAGCGGGAGGAGTGAAGCTTTCTTT
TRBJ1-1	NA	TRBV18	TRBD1	CASSPRDRIMNTEAFF	TGTGCCAGCTCACCACGGGACAGGATCATGAACACTGAAGCTTTCTTT
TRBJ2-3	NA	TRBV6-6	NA	CASTLGTDTQYF	TGTGCCAGCACCCTGGGCACAGATACGCAGTATTTT
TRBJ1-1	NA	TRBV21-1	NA	CSSGMNTEAFF	TGTTCTAGCGGGATGAACACTGAAGCTTTCTTT
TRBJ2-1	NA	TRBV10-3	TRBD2	CAISASGGEGEQFF	TGTGCCATCAGTGCTAGCGGGGGAGAAGGTGAGCAGTTCTTC
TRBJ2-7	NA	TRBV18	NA	CASSLNSPYEQYF	TGTGCCAGCTCACTGAACAGCCCCTACGAGCAGTACTTC
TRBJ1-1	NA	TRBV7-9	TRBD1	CASSSQGGTEAFF	TGTGCCAGCAGCTCGCAGGGGGGCACTGAAGCTTTCTTT
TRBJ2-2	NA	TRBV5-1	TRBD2	CASSWTSGGENTGELFF	TGCGCCAGCAGCTGGACTAGCGGGGGGGAAAACACCGGGGAGCTGTTTTTT
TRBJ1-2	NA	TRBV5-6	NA	CASAREGLYGYTF	TGTGCCAGCGCCCGGGAGGGGCTCTATGGCTACACCTTC
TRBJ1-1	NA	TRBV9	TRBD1	CASSALQGARTEAFF	TGTGCCAGCAGCGCACTACAGGGGGCGAGGACTGAAGCTTTCTTT
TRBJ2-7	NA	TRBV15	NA	CATSRVLSGLHEQYF	TGTGCCACCAGCAGAGTCCTTTCGGGACTCCACGAGCAGTACTTC
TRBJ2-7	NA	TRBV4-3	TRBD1	CASSHLDRGPDEQYF	TGCGCCAGCAGCCACCTGGACAGGGGGCCCGACGAGCAGTACTTC
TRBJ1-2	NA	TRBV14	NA	CASSQPGSYGYTF	TGTGCCAGCAGCCAACCCGGGAGCTATGGCTACACCTTC
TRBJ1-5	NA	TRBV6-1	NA	CASSPGGGLNQPQHF	TGTGCCAGCAGTCCCGGGGGGGGGTTAAATCAGCCCCAGCATTTT
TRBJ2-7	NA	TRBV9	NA	CASSVAQGRGEQYF	TGTGCCAGCAGCGTAGCCCAGGGGCGGGGCGAGCAGTACTTC
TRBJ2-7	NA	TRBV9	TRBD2	CASSVSNSGTYEQYF	TGTGCCAGCAGCGTCTCCAATAGCGGGACCTACGAGCAGTACTTC
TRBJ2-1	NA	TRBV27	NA	CASSFPGSHNEQFF	TGTGCCAGCAGTTTTCCAGGGTCCCACAATGAGCAGTTCTTC
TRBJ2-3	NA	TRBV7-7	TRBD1	CASSRGQGTNTQYF	TGTGCTAGCAGCCGAGGACAGGGCACGAATACGCAGTATTTT